Listed here are 15 T cell receptor beta chains from one sample, sequenced in a study of identical twins (dated by TCRdb to the mid-2010s). Library preparation was by 5' RACE. Instrument on record: Illumina HiSeq 2000. The public reads were reprocessed in TCRdb via fastp at Q25 and MiXCR, keeping in-frame beta chains. Every entry covers one CDR3 protein and lists the most common genes and DNA from its rows. Here the sample has 1.5 million or so distinct CDR3 sequences; around 33% occur a single time. The ten most abundant clones make up less than 0.35% of the sample. The sequencing sample was made of cord blood. The receptors shown here come from a newborn girl in good health.

V and J are TRBV2 and TRBJ2-1; 8 bases agree with TRBD1. This CDR3 has 15 residues. CDR1 and CDR2 from the germline V gene are SNHLY and FYNNEI. V trimming: 5 bases; J trimming: 11 bases; junction bases outside the gene matches: 14. CDR3 sequence: CASSLGTGQEYQQFF. CDR3 in DNA: TGTGCCAGCAGTTTAGGGACAGGTCAAGAATACCAGCAGTTCTTC.

About this clonotype itself: A much larger clone lies a single base off, so this may be a read error. V gene TRBV24-1 combines with J gene TRBJ2-5; 9 nucleotides agree with TRBD1. The CDR3 runs to 16 residues. Germline V lookup: CDR1 KGHDR, CDR2 SFDVKD. V lost 5 bases to trimming and J lost 11 bases; unmatched junction nucleotides: 17. CDR3 in amino acids: CATSVSTGTGLNEQYF. The CDR3 nucleotides are TGTGCCACCAGTGTCTCTACCGGGACAGGGCTCAATGAGCAGTACTTC.

This clonotype was found a few times. This chain connects TRBV20-1 to TRBJ2-3, with TRBD2 identical over 11 bases. Per germline, CDR1 DFQATT and CDR2 SNEGSKA (reference sequence). J was trimmed by 3 bases and V by 3 bases; bases with no gene match: 8. This CDR3 is 16 amino acids long. The CDR3 region is CSARALAGGPTDTQYF. CDR3 coding DNA: TGCAGTGCTAGGGCCTTAGCGGGAGGGCCGACAGATACGCAGTATTTT.

The count of this clonotype is one. V and J are TRBV16 and TRBJ2-7; D remains ambiguous. Per germline, CDR1 KGHSY and CDR2 FQNENV. CDR3 size: 12 residues. V was trimmed by 8 bases and J by 7 bases, leaving 15 bases between them. The CDR3 DNA reads as TGTGCCAGCCACAAACGACCCAATGAGCAGTACTTC. Its protein is CASHKRPNEQYF.

This clonotype was counted only a few times. This rearrangement joins TRBV10-3 to TRBJ2-3; 8 nucleotides line up with TRBD1. The ends lost 10 bases at V and 0 bases at J; junction bases unmatched: 6. Germline loops: CDR1 ENHRY, CDR2 SYGVKD. The CDR3 has 14 residues. CDR3 bases: TGTGCCACCAACAGGGGGGTTAGCACAGATACGCAGTATTTT. Its translation: CATNRGVSTDTQYF.

This clonotype has ten or more counts. The gene calls are TRBV6-5 and TRBJ2-7, with 8 positions matching TRBD2. The germline V gene has CDR1 MNHEY and CDR2 SVGAGI. CDR3 length: 15 residues. The V gene end was trimmed by 2 bases and the J gene end by 3 bases; junction bases not matched to a gene: 6. The CDR3 here is CASSYAVGTSYEQYF. The CDR3 bases are TGTGCCAGCAGTTACGCTGTCGGGACTAGCTACGAGCAGTACTTC.

This clonotype was recorded at least ten times. One end of the junction fails to match germline, which may point to a read error. The rearrangement uses TRBV12-3 or TRBV12-4 and TRBJ2-1; D is uncertain. This CDR3 contains 11 residues. The CDR3 DNA follows: TGCGCCAGCAGCCTGACGGATGAGCAGTTCTTC. It codes for CASSLTDEQFF.

About this clonotype itself: A read error may explain this, as a much larger clone is one base away. This chain joins TRBV20-1 and TRBJ2-4, with a tentative D call TRBD2 (6 bases). Gene TRBJ2-7 matches the end of the DNA better, so the J call may be wrong. Germline assignment: CDR1 DFQATT and CDR2 SNEGSKA (reference sequence). CDR3 size: 14 residues. The CDR3 here is CSAPGLTGAYEQYF. The CDR3 DNA is TGCAGTGCGCCAGGACTAACGGGAGCCTACGAGCAGTACTTC.

V and J are TRBV28 and TRBJ2-2, with D possibly matching TRBD2 (5 bases). V lost 6 bases and J lost 2, with 13 bases in between. The CDR3 covers 15 residues. Germline CDR1 and CDR2: MDHEN and SYDVKM. CDR3 sequence reads: CASRLWELNTGELFF. In nucleotides, the CDR3 is TGTGCCAGCAGGCTCTGGGAGCTAAACACCGGGGAGCTGTTTTTT.

This clonotype was observed at least ten times. CDR3 in amino acids: CASSQAPNSYEQYF. CDR3 nucleotide sequence: TGTGCCAGCAGCCAAGCTCCAAACTCCTACGAGCAGTACTTC. V gene TRBV14 combines with J gene TRBJ2-7; D gene unclear. Between the trimmed V and J ends, which lost 1 base and 0 bases, there was a span of 7 bases. CDR1 is SGHDN, CDR2 FVKESK, per germline. The CDR3 length is 14 residues.

The V and J genes are TRBV7-2 and TRBJ2-7; D gene ambiguous. This CDR3 comprises 14 residues. Between the trimmed V and J ends, which lost 0 bases and 4 bases, there was a span of 10 bases. Germline V gene sequence: CDR1 SGHTA, CDR2 FQGNSA. The CDR3 nucleotides read TGTGCCAGCAGCTTAGCTTTCGGTGGGTACGAGCAGTACTTC. Protein sequence: CASSLAFGGYEQYF. Filled out from reference TRBV7-2 and TRBJ2-7, the complete variable domain reads GAGVSQSPSNKVTEKGKDVELRCDPISGHTALYWYRQSLGQGLEFLIYFQGNSAPDKSGLPSDRFSAERTGGSVSTLTIQRTQQEDSAVYLCASSLAFGGYEQYFGPGTRLTVT.

This clonotype was recorded many times. The chain carries TRBV2 and TRBJ2-5; tentatively, D is TRBD2 (5 bases). Germline V gene lookup returns CDR1 SNHLY and CDR2 FYNNEI. The CDR3 runs 13 residues. Trimming removed 5 bases from V and 2 bases from J, with 9 bases in between. In DNA, the CDR3 is TGTGCCAGCAGTCGACTATTACAAGAGACCCAGTACTTC. This gives the protein CASSRLLQETQYF.

Only a few counts were recorded for this clonotype. This sequence joins TRBV2 and TRBJ2-1; 7 nucleotides match TRBD1. In germline, CDR1 is SNHLY, CDR2 FYNNEI. The CDR3 runs to 15 residues. V dropped 8 bases and J dropped 4; count of bases not matched to a gene: 11. CDR3 in DNA: TGTGCCAGCCTGGGCCGGGACAGCGATTACAATGAGCAGTTCTTC. The encoded protein is CASLGRDSDYNEQFF.

The rearrangement joins TRBV6-6 to TRBJ1-1, with a possible D match to TRBD1 (5 bases). V lost 0 bases and J lost 3, with 11 bases in between. The CDR3 spans 15 residues. Germline values: CDR1 MNHNY, CDR2 SVGAGI (reference sequence). In DNA form, the CDR3 reads TGTGCCAGCAGTTACTCGAGGCCCAGGGACACTGAAGCTTTCTTT. Translating gives CASSYSRPRDTEAFF.

The chain employs TRBV10-3 and TRBJ2-7; TRBD1 matches at 7 bases. The junction had 5 bases not matched to a gene; V was cut back by 6 bases and J by 3 bases. This CDR3 comprises 13 residues. The germline gives CDR1 ENHRY, CDR2 SYGVKD. The CDR3 is CAIRQGTGYEQYF. CDR3 DNA sequence: TGTGCCATCAGACAGGGGACGGGCTACGAGCAGTACTTC.